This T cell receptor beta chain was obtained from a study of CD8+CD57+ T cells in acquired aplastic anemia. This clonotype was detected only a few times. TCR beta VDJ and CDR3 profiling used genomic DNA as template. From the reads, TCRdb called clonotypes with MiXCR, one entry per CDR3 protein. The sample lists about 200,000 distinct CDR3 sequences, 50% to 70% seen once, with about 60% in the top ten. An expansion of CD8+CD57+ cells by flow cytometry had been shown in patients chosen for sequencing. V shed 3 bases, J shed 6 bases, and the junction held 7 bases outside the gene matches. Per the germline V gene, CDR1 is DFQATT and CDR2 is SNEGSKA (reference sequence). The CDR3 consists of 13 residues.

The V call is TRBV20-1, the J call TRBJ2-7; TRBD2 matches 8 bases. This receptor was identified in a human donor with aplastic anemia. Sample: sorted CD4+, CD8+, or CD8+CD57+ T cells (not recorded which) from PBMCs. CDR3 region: CSASPAGAVEQYF. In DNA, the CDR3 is TGCAGTGCTAGTCCAGCGGGAGCCGTCGAGCAGTACTTC.